The sequence of this TCR beta chain was determined in a study of CD8+ T cells in alopecia areata. Study findings and constraints: It was lesional scalp, especially alopecia totalis/universalis, that showed higher clonality than normal scalp. Shared TCR sequences were less clear between patients than in mice, possibly partly from HLA diversity.

Following RNA extraction, reverse transcription yielded cDNA that acted as the sequencing template. Here immunoSEQ multiplex PCR was the method, and the copy in TCRdb shows in-frame clones only, minus some. The table lists 95,000 to 120,000 clones, approximately 60% of them singletons. PBMCs yielded sorted CD4+ and CD8+ T cells. About this clone itself: The antigen is not known.

The CDR3 has 16 amino acids. Germline V gene data show CDR1 as SGHAT and CDR2 as FQNNGV. Trimming removed 1 base at V and 9 bases at J, with 19 bases between. This chain uses TRBV11-2 with TRBJ2-1; D may be TRBD2 (6 bases). What was sequenced was CD8+ T cells sorted from blood. The receptor was isolated from a human donor in good health. The DNA of the CDR3 is TGTGCCAGCAGCTTAGTTAGCTGGGGTCGGCGGGGTGAGCAGTTCTTC. Its protein is CASSLVSWGRRGEQFF.